This TCR beta chain was profiled in a study of cytomegalovirus exposure and HLA in healthy donors (dated by TCRdb to the late 2010s). About the full investigation: An earlier analysis of approximately 600 of the donors reported roughly 270 Gb of sequence data and some 100 million unique TCR beta sequences from about 180 million T cells. Approximately 330 gigabases of sequencing data and around 80 million unique TCR sequences made up an early release that covered 500 to 650 HLA-typed donors. Of the approximately 370 genotyped donors, 65% to 90% were placed in the genetic ancestry cluster associated with self-reported Caucasian donors. The study aimed to test whether signatures of past pathogen exposure could be identified by cataloging public T cell receptors. Using immunosequencing, the study profiled T cell repertoires from approximately 700 subjects and related those repertoires to cytomegalovirus serostatus. In addition to the first cohort of 650 to 800 subjects, a separate validation cohort of 120 different subjects was used. The study combined high-throughput TCR immunosequencing, statistical association of individual TCRs with disease status, and machine learning to predict cytomegalovirus infection status. A later analysis re-analyzed previously published TCR beta repertoires from several hundred donors and added high-resolution HLA genotyping to study TCR occurrence patterns. Rather than using new phenotypic data, the later analysis identified candidate immune exposures from TCR beta sequences and from how often those sequences occurred across donors. In an earlier analysis of several hundred of the donors, high-throughput TCR beta sequencing was used to judge whether each TCR beta V gene segment behaved as functional or pseudogenic. Donor age, sex, ethnicity and CMV serostatus were compiled alongside the repertoire data. In a later genetic analysis, genome-wide SNP genotypes for 398 of the 666 donors were used, and that subset was treated as a discovery cohort. All discovery cohort repertoires had been generated on a single sequencing platform. Both class I and class II loci were covered by HLA typing, at four-digit resolution. Typing coverage varied by locus: 629-630 donors for A, B, C, DRB1 and DQB1; more than 500 for DQA1; more than 600 for DPA1; approximately 490 for DPB1. Five DR-DQ haplotypes were treated as single units for association and clustering because of strong linkage in the cohort. Across 398 genotyped donors of the cohort, an average of roughly 200,000 unique TCR beta nucleotide sequences per donor were sequenced, and roughly a sixth of those sequences were non-productive.

Libraries came from the immunoSEQ multiplex PCR assay. For the multiplex PCR, a mixture combining 60 forward primers for TCR Vbeta segments and 13 reverse primers for TCR Jbeta segments was used. Amplification of the CDR3 region of rearranged TCR beta genes was performed with a multiplex PCR assay on genomic DNA. The Illumina HiSeq System was used to sequence the amplified TCR beta libraries as 87-base-pair reads. On the authors' methods: A later analysis tallied about 77 million unique TCR beta chains across the 700 or so repertoires, and 10 million to 11 million of those chains were shared by two or more donors. Raw reads were error-corrected and collapsed into unique sequences with a nearest-neighbor algorithm that merged closely related sequences to remove PCR and sequencing errors. To assign V, D and J gene segments, CDR3 sequences were aligned to IMGT reference sequences. For a sequence to be retained, at least a six-nucleotide match to both a V gene segment and a J gene segment was required. Rearrangements were classified as productive when the CDR3 lacked stop codons and remained in frame with V and J, and all other rearrangements were classified as non-productive. CDR3 was defined by IMGT convention, running from the second conserved V-encoded cysteine to the conserved J-encoded phenylalanine. In an earlier analysis of 550 to 650 of the donors, sequences lacking an unambiguous match to a single V gene segment were excluded. An earlier analysis of approximately 590 of the donors called V segments functional above 56.7% productive rearrangements and segregating when the between-donor standard deviation exceeded 5%. A statistical classification framework was built to diagnose cytomegalovirus status from the catalog of TCR beta chain sequences. In a later analysis, V and J genes were assigned by comparing TCR nucleotide sequences against IMGT/GENE-DB human TR gene sequences. In a later analysis, CDR3 sequences and most-parsimonious VDJ recombination scenarios were assigned using the TCRdist pipeline. In a later analysis, every TCR beta chain was defined by the combination of its CDR3 amino acid sequence and its V-gene family, and reads without a unique V-gene family were dropped. A later analysis removed several hundred highly shared, low-generation-probability nucleotide sequences to deal with suspected cross-contamination and a sequencing artifact. In a later analysis, a clonal expansion index for each public chain was calculated from normalized within-repertoire ranks of inferred template counts. In a later analysis, generation probabilities were computed using a VDJ recombination model fitted to out-of-frame rearrangements, and the results were checked against IGoR. Hypergeometric tests were used in a later analysis to score TCR-TCR, TCR-HLA and TCR-CMV co-occurrence, with a repertoire-size bias correction applied to the TCR pairs. A later analysis estimated false discovery rates by permuting HLA or CMV assignments 20 times. In a later analysis, co-occurring TCRs were grouped using DBSCAN, with TCRdist sequence similarity added in when clustering inside HLA-allele-positive subsets. Repertoires with fewer than 30,000 or more than 120,000 public chains, plus five repertoires with anomalous nucleotide sharing, were excluded from co-occurrence clustering. TCRdb re-hosts the immuneACCESS table, in-frame sequences only. Its copies lack some clones; in the studies checked, an unresolved V gene accounts for under half of them, and the cause for the rest is not known. Clone size and the V and J calls come from that table; the DNA yielded D and trimming. The sample table records some 150,000 clones; roughly 62% of these occur just once. The ten largest make up 3.5% to 5% of the sample.

The cohort comprised approximately 700 healthy bone marrow donors. At the time of sampling, every cohort member was nominally healthy, though immune exposures that went unrecorded were likely present. The donor tested CMV seronegative, placing the donor among the approximately 360 seronegative members of the cohort. A peripheral blood sample was provided by each donor, and peripheral blood mononuclear cells were used for TCR beta sequencing. Genomic DNA extraction from the blood cell samples was performed with the Qiagen DNeasy Blood Extraction Kit. The study at large found these results: Roughly uniform sequencing depth across donors was assumed in presence/absence analyses, although this assumption may not hold. V-gene and J-gene trimming of TCR beta chains was associated with a missense DCLRE1C variant in a later genetic analysis, and the association was replicated in an independent cohort. The sequencing pipeline was judged likely to have produced a cluster of highly shared sequence variants as a technical artifact. Strong co-occurrence of HLA alleles, especially DR and DQ, made assigning TCR associations to individual alleles difficult. A further reported finding was that TCR beta sequences accurately predicted the HLA-A and HLA-B alleles for most subjects in the first cohort. Because HLA typing was unavailable for some donors at each locus, only the typed subset was used in association tests. In a later analysis, several top co-occurrence clusters were reported to appear linked to parvovirus B19, influenza, CMV and Epstein-Barr virus. In an earlier analysis of 587 of the donors, most TCR beta V segments appeared in productive rearrangements about 90% or about 30% of the time, broadly matching IMGT annotations. A later analysis found that TCR association rates varied across HLA loci, with DRB1 alleles showing the most associated TCRs and HLA-C alleles the fewest. Most CMV-associated TCR beta chains appeared to be HLA-restricted in a later analysis, and the HLA associations seemed to be driven largely by CMV exposure. In this cohort, only TCR beta chains were sequenced, and detectable features were limited by the absence of alpha or paired-chain data. The earlier analysis of 587 of the donors excluded about 16 rarely observed V segments, including chromosome 9 orphons, because counts were too low. The study gave a list of over 150 TCR beta chains associated with cytomegalovirus. The classifier was reported to diagnose cytomegalovirus status with high specificity and sensitivity in both the original and validation cohorts. Linkage disequilibrium might explain the correlated functional status among segregating V segments, but an unknown experimental factor could not be ruled out. Most TCR sequences were seen in very few donors, while some public TCRs were found in many individuals. A few of the identified cytomegalovirus-associated TCR beta chains were confirmed in vitro to be specific for cytomegalovirus antigens. The only immune exposure information available for the cohort was CMV serostatus. In a later analysis, HLA-associated TCR beta chains were found to be more clonally expanded and to have lower generation probabilities than equally common non-associated chains. It was suggested by the authors that the approach could potentially be generalized to other disease states and immunological phenotypes. According to a later genetic analysis, donors in an Asian-associated ancestry cluster had fewer N-insertions in productive TCRs than the approximately 630-donor mean. A later analysis associated 16,951 TCR beta sequences with specific HLA alleles at a false discovery rate of 0.05.

With regard to this clone: The antigen this receptor binds is unknown. Per-base qualities were not stored, and no clone one base away is much larger.

The receptor comes from a man aged 60 to 75 in good health and CMV-seronegative. Sequences were obtained from PBMCs.

The nucleotide sequence reads TGCGCCAGCTCCTACGAGGGATCCTCCAGGAACGAGCAGTACTTC. Its protein product is CASSYEGSSRNEQYF. The V and J genes are TRBV4-3 and TRBJ2-7; possibly the D gene is TRBD2, per 5 matching bases. V is shortened by 8 bases, J by 5 bases, and the region joining them spans 22 bases. CDR1 and CDR2 are drawn from the germline V gene: LGHNA, YSLEER. The CDR3 contains 15 residues, cysteine and phenylalanine counted. Just the 45-base CDR3 DNA is kept, in frame starting at base 1.